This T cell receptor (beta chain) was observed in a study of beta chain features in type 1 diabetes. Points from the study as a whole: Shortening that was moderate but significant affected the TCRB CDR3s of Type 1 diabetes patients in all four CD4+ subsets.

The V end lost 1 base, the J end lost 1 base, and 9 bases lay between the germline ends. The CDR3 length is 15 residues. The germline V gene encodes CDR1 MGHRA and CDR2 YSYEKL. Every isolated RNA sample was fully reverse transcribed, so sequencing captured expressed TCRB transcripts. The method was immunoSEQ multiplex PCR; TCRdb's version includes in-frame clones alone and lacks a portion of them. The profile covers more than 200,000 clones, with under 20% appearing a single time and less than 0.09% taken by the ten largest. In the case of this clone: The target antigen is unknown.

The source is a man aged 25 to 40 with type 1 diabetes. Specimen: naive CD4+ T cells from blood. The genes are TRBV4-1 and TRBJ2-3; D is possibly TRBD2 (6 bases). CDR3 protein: CASSQAGAGTDTQYF. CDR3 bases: TGCGCCAGCAGCCAAGCGGGAGCGGGCACAGATACGCAGTATTTT.